These 25 T cell receptor beta chains were all obtained from the same sample, sequenced in a study of graft-versus-host responses after intestinal transplantation. Only in-frame clones appear in the TCRdb table, and some are missing; sequencing was by immunoSEQ multiplex PCR. This sample has about 23,000 clones, with more than 90% found just once. The sample in question was PBMCs, obtained just under 40 days after intestinal transplant. Receptor source: a human patient who received an intestinal transplant, so some T cells may come from the graft donor.

The chain employs TRBV28 and TRBJ1-5; a weak D match, TRBD1 (5 bases). The germline gives CDR1 MDHEN, CDR2 SYDVKM. Trimming pared 4 bases from V and 6 bases from J, leaving 19 bases between. The length of the CDR3 is 16 residues. In DNA, the CDR3 is TGTGCCAGCAGTTCCCCAGGGCTGGGGGAGGGTCAGCCCCAGCATTTT. Amino acid sequence: CASSSPGLGEGQPQHF.

The CDR3 sequence is CASSLGSGTYEQYF. The CDR3 nucleotides are TGCGCCAGCAGCTTGGGGAGCGGCACCTACGAGCAGTACTTC. The rearrangement joins TRBV5-1 to TRBJ2-7, with D perhaps TRBD2 (5 bases). There are 14 residues in the CDR3. The ends were cut back, 0 bases at V and 2 bases at J, with 9 bases in the middle. Germline assignment: CDR1 SGHRS and CDR2 YFSETQ.

In its sample, this clone was seen once. J is TRBJ2-1 and V is TRBV28; 9 bases are a match to TRBD1. CDR3 length equals 16 residues. Germline CDR1 and CDR2: MDHEN and SYDVKM. The ends lost 2 bases at V and 6 bases at J; junction bases unmatched: 8. CDR3 sequence: CASSLPSGQGGNEQFF. In DNA, the CDR3 is TGTGCCAGCAGTTTACCCTCGGGACAGGGTGGCAATGAGCAGTTCTTC.

This clone was counted a single time. The chain recombines TRBV30 with TRBJ1-6; 8 bases map to TRBD1. With V trimmed by 0 bases and J by 7 bases, 5 bases remained unmatched. The germline gives CDR1 GTSNPN, CDR2 SVGIG (reference sequence). CDR3 length: 15 amino acids. The CDR3 region is CAWSVRDRTNSPLHF. The CDR3 DNA reads as TGTGCCTGGAGTGTACGGGACAGGACCAATTCACCCCTCCACTTT.

This clone came up once. The chain links TRBV27 to TRBJ2-1, with TRBD2 matching 12 bases. The CDR3 has 16 amino acids. Per the germline V gene, CDR1 is MNHEY and CDR2 is SMNVEV (reference sequence). Germline trimming cut 5 bases from V and 3 bases from J; bases unmatched to any gene: 5. CDR3: CASSPTSGSLYNEQFF. In nucleotides, the CDR3 is TGTGCCAGCAGTCCGACTAGCGGGAGCCTCTACAATGAGCAGTTCTTC.

J is TRBJ1-1 and V is TRBV9; TRBD1 might be the D (5 bases). Germline lookup yields CDR1 SGDLS and CDR2 YYNGEE. Trimming cost V 0 bases and J 4 bases, with 7 bases left between them. The CDR3 covers 13 residues. CDR3 sequence (DNA): TGTGCCAGCAGCGTAGTCGGGACCACTGAAGCTTTCTTT. It translates to CASSVVGTTEAFF.

The DNA of the CDR3 is TGTGCCAGTAGTTACGGACTAGCGCTTTACGAGCAGTACTTC. It specifies CASSYGLALYEQYF. The V call is TRBV19, the J call TRBJ2-7; 9 positions agree with TRBD2. The germline V gene has CDR1 LNHDA and CDR2 SQIVND (reference sequence). V lost 5 bases, J lost 4 bases, and 6 bases stayed unmatched. The CDR3 sequence is 14 residues long.

The chain couples TRBV7-3 to TRBJ2-1, with TRBD1 matching over 10 bases. With V trimmed by 4 bases and J by 8 bases, 14 bases remained unmatched. The CDR3 loop spans 17 amino acids. CDR1 is SGHTA and CDR2 is FQGTGA in the germline V gene. CDR3 protein: CASSSSTGGLASHEQFF. As DNA, the CDR3 is TGTGCCAGCAGCTCATCGACAGGGGGCCTAGCTTCCCATGAGCAGTTCTTC.

This chain links TRBV7-9 with TRBJ2-1; 14 bases fit TRBD2. Per germline, CDR1 SEHNR and CDR2 FQNEAQ (reference sequence). There are 18 residues in the CDR3. J gave up 10 bases and V 4 bases, and 15 bases lay outside the gene matches. As DNA, the CDR3 is TGTGCCAGCAGCTCCTTCCATCCGGGACTAGCGGGAGTATGGGAGCAGTTCTTC. Its translation is CASSSFHPGLAGVWEQFF.

The chain joins TRBV5-1 to TRBJ2-7; possible D gene TRBD1, 5 bases. There are 15 residues in the CDR3. V dropped 2 bases and J dropped 0 bases, with 12 bases sitting between them. Germline loops: CDR1 SGHRS, CDR2 YFSETQ. This CDR3 is CASSFGQGPSYEQYF. Written as DNA, the CDR3 is TGCGCCAGCAGCTTTGGGCAGGGCCCCTCCTACGAGCAGTACTTC.

DNA of the CDR3: TGCGCCAGCAGCTTCGTCCTAGGGACAGATACTCGACTATATGGCTACACCTTC. Protein sequence: CASSFVLGTDTRLYGYTF. This chain connects TRBV5-1 to TRBJ1-2; 7 bases line up with TRBD1. The CDR3 contains 18 residues. Germline V CDR1 and CDR2: SGHRS, YFSETQ. V trimming: 2 bases; J trimming: 5 bases; junction bases outside the gene matches: 18.

The chain joins TRBV5-6 to TRBJ2-7, with 10 bases matching TRBD1. The CDR3 has 16 amino acids. V was pared by 3 bases and J by 0 bases, with 6 bases of the junction left unmatched. The germline gives CDR1 SGHDT, CDR2 YYEEEE. DNA for the CDR3: TGTGCCAGCAGCTACCTCGGGACAGGGGCCTCCTACGAGCAGTACTTC. This sequence encodes CASSYLGTGASYEQYF.

The rearrangement links TRBV7-9 to TRBJ1-2, with a possible D match to TRBD1 (5 bases). The CDR3 extends over 13 amino acids. The germline gives CDR1 SEHNR, CDR2 FQNEAQ (reference sequence). Trimming removed 6 bases from V and 5 bases from J, with 13 bases in between. This CDR3 is CASSSTEFYGYTF. Written as DNA, the CDR3 is TGTGCCAGCAGTTCGACAGAATTTTATGGCTACACCTTC.

This chain joins TRBV9 and TRBJ2-6; 8 nucleotides line up with TRBD2. Germline CDR1 and CDR2: SGDLS and YYNGEE. This CDR3 spans 17 amino acids. Trimming took 3 bases from V and 0 from J; bases not matched to a gene: 5. CDR3 DNA: TGTGCCAGCAGCGAAAGCGGGAGAAGCTCTGGGGCCAACGTCCTGACTTTC. Encoded protein: CASSESGRSSGANVLTF.

J is TRBJ1-2 and V is TRBV6-1; TRBD1 is a possible D gene (5 bases). The V and J ends lost 3 bases and 5 bases respectively, with 25 bases between them. Germline assignment: CDR1 MNHNS and CDR2 SASEGT. CDR3 length: 18 residues. CDR3 sequence (DNA): TGTGCCAGCAGTGATTCAACATTCGGCAGGGCAGTTAGTTATGGCTACACCTTC. This gives the protein CASSDSTFGRAVSYGYTF.

This chain links TRBV9 with TRBJ1-1; tentatively, D is TRBD1 (6 bases). Germline assignment: CDR1 SGDLS and CDR2 YYNGEE. With 10 bases removed from V and 0 bases from J, the gap between germline ends came to 16 bases. There are 14 residues in the CDR3. The CDR3 coding sequence is TGTGCCTCACAGGGAACGGACCTGAACACTGAAGCTTTCTTT. This codes for CASQGTDLNTEAFF.

The rearrangement uses TRBV7-2 and TRBJ2-7; D uncertain. Germline V gives CDR1 SGHTA, CDR2 FQGNSA. V gave up 4 bases and J gave up 2 bases, with 12 bases separating them. The CDR3 has 14 residues. The CDR3 is CASSSLTFTYEQYF. The DNA of the CDR3 is TGTGCCAGCAGCTCACTAACCTTTACCTACGAGCAGTACTTC.

This rearrangement joins TRBV28 to TRBJ2-7; D remains ambiguous. V was trimmed by 5 bases and J by 5 bases, leaving 7 bases between them. The CDR3 is made up of 11 amino acids. The germline CDR1 and CDR2 sequences are MDHEN and SYDVKM. The CDR3 nucleotides read TGTGCCAGCAGTGGAACTCACGAGCAGTACTTC. It codes for CASSGTHEQYF.

The V and J genes are TRBV27 and TRBJ2-1; 7 bases line up with TRBD1. Losses at the gene ends were 2 bases for V and 9 bases for J; bases not matched to a gene: 19. CDR3 length: 18 residues. Germline loops: CDR1 MNHEY, CDR2 SMNVEV (reference sequence). The CDR3 region has the DNA TGTGCCAGCAGTTTAAGAACGAGACAGGGCGGCTATATGGGTGAGCAGTTCTTC. Its translation: CASSLRTRQGGYMGEQFF.

This chain joins TRBV5-1 and TRBJ2-7; no definite D call. With 0 bases removed from V and 8 bases from J, the gap between germline ends came to 24 bases. Germline assignment: CDR1 SGHRS and CDR2 YFSETQ. The length of the CDR3 is 17 residues. The DNA for the CDR3 is TGCGCCAGCAGCTTGGCCGCGAGCCTGGTCAAGCCCCTCAAGCAGTACTTC. Amino acid sequence: CASSLAASLVKPLKQYF.

As to this clone: A junction end diverges from the germline sequence, so it may reflect a read error. V gene TRBV6-5 combines with J gene TRBJ2-2, with D possibly TRBD2 on 6 matching bases. Germline CDR1 MNHEY, CDR2 SVGAGI. This CDR3 is built from 15 residues. The CDR3 protein is CASSYYLAPSGELFF. CDR3 nucleotides: TGTGCCAGCAGCTACTACCTAGCGCCTTCCGGGGAGCTGTTTTTT.

V usage is TRBV5-5 and J usage is TRBJ1-4; D ambiguous. V lost 1 base and J lost 2, with 3 bases in between. Germline loops: CDR1 SGHKS, CDR2 YYEKEE (reference sequence). This CDR3 comprises 13 residues. Here the CDR3 reads CASSLNTNEKLFF. The CDR3, as DNA: TGTGCCAGCAGCTTGAATACTAATGAAAAACTGTTTTTT.

The chain combines TRBV6-1 with TRBJ2-1, with unresolved D. With 1 base removed from V and 4 bases from J, the gap between germline ends came to 5 bases. This CDR3 has 13 residues. Germline V lookup: CDR1 MNHNS, CDR2 SASEGT. The CDR3 loop reads CASSEVGYNEQFF. The CDR3 coding sequence is TGTGCCAGCAGTGAAGTAGGGTACAATGAGCAGTTCTTC.

The rearrangement links TRBV19 to TRBJ2-5; weak D call: TRBD2 (6 bases). The closer fit of TRBJ2-7 to the DNA end suggests the J call may be wrong. CDR1 is LNHDA and CDR2 is SQIVND in the germline V gene (reference sequence). The CDR3 is 12 residues long. The CDR3 region has the DNA TGTGCCAGTAGTGCGGGGACCTACGAGCAGTACTTC. It is translated as CASSAGTYEQYF.

J is TRBJ1-2 and V is TRBV28, with D uncertain. Trimming left V 5 bases short and J 4 bases short, with 14 bases between. CDR1 is MDHEN and CDR2 is SYDVKM in the germline V gene. CDR3 length: 14 amino acids. CDR3 amino acids: CASSRQPLIYGYTF. The CDR3 nucleotides are TGTGCCAGCAGTCGGCAGCCTCTTATCTATGGCTACACCTTC.